This TCR beta chain was captured in a study of vaccination effects on CD4 cells after COVID-19. At the end of approximately 10 days of culture, CD4+ T cells were isolated. The table came from immunoSEQ multiplex PCR; TCRdb's copy has only in-frame clones and leaves some out. The repertoire holds fewer than 35,000 clones, with about 70% as singletons. About this clone: Its antigen remains unidentified.

The sequencing used CD4+ T cells from PBMCs cultured without peptide, collected before COVID-19 vaccination. This TCR derives from a human donor who received a COVID-19 vaccine.

The DNA for the CDR3 is TGTGCCAGCAGCTCGGGACGACTTACGAACACCGGGGAGCTGTTTTTT. Translating it yields CASSSGRLTNTGELFF. The chain has TRBV7-7 and TRBJ2-2; possibly TRBD1 or TRBD2 for D (5 bases each). The V gene lost 4 bases and the J gene lost 0 bases, with 12 bases spanning the gap. The germline V gene encodes CDR1 SSHAT and CDR2 FNYEAQ (reference sequence). The CDR3 extends over 16 amino acids.